A single sample gave rise to the 14 T cell receptor beta chains below, sequenced in a study of blood T cell repertoires in COVID-19. Libraries were prepared by immunoSEQ multiplex PCR; TCRdb keeps only in-frame clonotypes and omits some of them. The sample yields roughly 260,000 clones, 91% seen once. The sequenced material came from peripheral blood. These receptors were collected from a person aged 18 to 30 with COVID-19, enrolled during active disease.

The genes are TRBV2 and TRBJ2-7; 7 bases are a match to TRBD1. V trimming: 6 bases; J trimming: 0 bases; junction bases outside the gene matches: 8. The CDR3 is 15 amino acids. CDR1 is SNHLY, CDR2 FYNNEI, per germline. The CDR3 loop reads CASSHGDSSSYEQYF. In DNA, the CDR3 is TGTGCCAGCAGCCATGGGGACAGTAGCTCCTACGAGCAGTACTTC.

The chain links TRBV5-1 to TRBJ2-1, with 7 bases matching TRBD2. Germline trimming cut 4 bases from V and 3 bases from J; bases unmatched to any gene: 4. The CDR3 runs to 14 residues. Germline V lookup: CDR1 SGHRS, CDR2 YFSETQ. CDR3 bases: TGCGCCAGCAGCCCTGGACTAGACTACAATGAGCAGTTCTTC. Its translation: CASSPGLDYNEQFF.

This clone has more than one count but fewer than ten. The rearrangement links TRBV27 to TRBJ2-7, with D unclear. CDR3 length equals 12 residues. Between the trimmed V and J ends, which lost 0 bases and 5 bases, there was a span of 5 bases. Germline values: CDR1 MNHEY, CDR2 SMNVEV (reference sequence). In nucleotides, the CDR3 is TGTGCCAGCAGTTTATCGGGCCACGAGCAGTACTTC. It codes for CASSLSGHEQYF.

This sequence joins TRBV11-3 and TRBJ1-1, with D perhaps matching TRBD1 (6 bases). V was pared by 1 base and J by 6 bases, with 15 bases between. CDR1 is SGHNT, CDR2 YENEEA, per germline. This CDR3 comprises 15 residues. In DNA form, the CDR3 reads TGTGCCAGCAGCTTAGTACAGGGAGTAAACGCTGAAGCTTTCTTT. It codes for CASSLVQGVNAEAFF. Variable domain in full (rest from reference TRBV11-3 and TRBJ1-1): EAGVVQSPRYKIIEKKQPVAFWCNPISGHNTLYWYLQNLGQGPELLIRYENEEAVDDSQLPKDRFSAERLKGVDSTLKIQPAELGDSAVYLCASSLVQGVNAEAFFGQGTRLTVV.

The chain uses TRBV9 and TRBJ1-3; no definite D call. Germline CDR1 and CDR2: SGDLS and YYNGEE. V was pared by 2 bases and J by 0 bases, with 9 bases between. The CDR3 covers 15 residues. The CDR3 DNA is TGTGCCAGCAGCGTTGACGGGAACTCTGGAAACACCATATATTTT. Translating gives CASSVDGNSGNTIYF.

This clone has only a few counts. Other DNA sequences from this sample encode an identical CDR3 as well. This CDR3 reads CASSPGGGLGYTF. The DNA for the CDR3 is TGTGCCAGCAGCCCCGGCGGGGGACTGGGCTACACCTTC. The rearrangement joins TRBV5-5 to TRBJ1-2, with a weak D call TRBD1 (5 bases). The V end lost 4 bases, the J end lost 8 bases, and 15 bases lay between the germline ends. Germline V gene data show CDR1 as SGHKS and CDR2 as YYEKEE (reference sequence). The CDR3 consists of 13 residues.

The chain has TRBV6-1 and TRBJ2-5; 8 bases are shared with TRBD1. The trim removed 6 bases at V and 2 bases at J, leaving 5 bases unmatched. CDR1 is MNHNS, CDR2 SASEGT, per germline. The CDR3 has 14 residues. CDR3 residues: CASRGQAAQETQYF. The CDR3 DNA sequence: TGTGCCAGCAGGGGACAGGCAGCGCAAGAGACCCAGTACTTC.

CDR3 sequence: CASNRQVYEQYF. As DNA, the CDR3 is TGTGCCAGCAATCGACAGGTCTACGAGCAGTACTTC. The chain has TRBV28 and TRBJ2-7; D might be TRBD1 (6 bases). Between the trimmed V and J ends, which lost 7 bases and 3 bases, there was a span of 10 bases. Germline V gene data show CDR1 as MDHEN and CDR2 as SYDVKM. CDR3 length equals 12 residues.

The genes are TRBV27 and TRBJ2-1, with TRBD2 matching 12 bases. The CDR3 has 16 residues. Trimming took 4 bases from V and 7 from J; bases not matched to a gene: 8. CDR1 and CDR2 (germline): MNHEY, SMNVEV (reference sequence). The CDR3 DNA sequence: TGTGCCAGCAGTTCTCCCCTAGCGGGAGGGCCGAATGAGCAGTTCTTC. This codes for CASSSPLAGGPNEQFF.

The genes are TRBV5-1 and TRBJ1-5; D not resolved. The germline CDR1 and CDR2 sequences are SGHRS and YFSETQ. V was trimmed by 4 bases and J by 0 bases, leaving 23 bases between them. CDR3 length equals 19 residues. CDR3: CASSTQDTQNKHSNQPQHF. The CDR3 DNA is TGCGCCAGCAGCACACAAGACACTCAAAACAAGCATAGCAATCAGCCCCAGCATTTT.

V and J are TRBV2 and TRBJ1-3; 8 nucleotides align to TRBD1. The CDR3 consists of 16 residues. The V gene end was trimmed by 6 bases and the J gene end by 0 bases; junction bases not matched to a gene: 7. Germline CDR1 SNHLY, CDR2 FYNNEI. This CDR3 reads CASRETGVSSGNTIYF. The CDR3 DNA reads TGTGCCAGCAGAGAGACAGGGGTGAGCTCTGGAAACACCATATATTTT.

The chain has TRBV4-2 and TRBJ2-1; 7 bases match TRBD2. CDR3 length: 16 residues. J lost 5 bases, V lost 1 base, and 8 bases had no gene match. The germline V gene encodes CDR1 LGHNA and CDR2 YNFKEQ. The CDR3 spells CASSQVMGGRHNEQFF. Written as DNA, the CDR3 is TGTGCCAGCAGCCAAGTAATGGGAGGGAGACACAATGAGCAGTTCTTC.

V gene TRBV6-5 combines with J gene TRBJ1-1, with D possibly being TRBD1 (6 bases). Trimming cost V 6 bases and J 5 bases, with 19 bases left between them. The length of the CDR3 is 15 residues. Germline CDR1 reads MNHEY; CDR2 reads SVGAGI. The CDR3 reads CASSLEPSGETEAFF. The CDR3 bases are TGTGCCAGCAGCCTAGAACCCTCAGGGGAGACTGAAGCTTTCTTT.

The V and J genes are TRBV10-3 and TRBJ1-2; no clear D. The CDR3 spans 13 residues. The germline V gene encodes CDR1 ENHRY and CDR2 SYGVKD. Trimming removed 2 bases at V and 5 bases at J, with 9 bases between. The CDR3 bases are TGTGCCATCAGTGAGAAGGAGGATTATGGCTACACCTTC. This codes for CAISEKEDYGYTF.